Reported below is one TCR beta chain. No antigen is known for it. The PCR ran on 60 Vbeta and 13 Jbeta primers. Generated by immunoSEQ multiplex PCR, the TCRdb table keeps only in-frame clones and is missing some. The sample shows roughly 150,000 clones, 73% of them seen only once. This CDR3 region has 14 residues. Germline V gene data show CDR1 as SGHTA and CDR2 as FQGNSA. Trimming at V came to 4 bases and at J to 7 bases, leaving 6 bases not matched to a gene. The data originate from a study of cytomegalovirus exposure and HLA in healthy donors. The study's findings and limits: High specificity and sensitivity for cytomegalovirus status were reported for the classifier. In a later analysis, TCR beta V- and J-gene trimming was associated with a missense DCLRE1C variant.

This receptor was obtained from a woman between 18 and 30 years old in good health and CMV-seronegative. Input material: PBMCs. The gene calls are TRBV7-2 and TRBJ1-4, with 7 bases identical to TRBD1. The CDR3 loop reads CASSSGQEIEKLFF. CDR3 nucleotides: TGTGCCAGCAGCTCTGGACAGGAGATTGAAAAACTGTTTTTT.